Listed below are T cell receptor beta chains from one sample, sequenced in a study of T cells in Graves' hyperthyroidism and ophthalmopathy. Via MiXCR, TCRdb re-called the multiplex PCR reads, giving one row per CDR3 protein. The sample has around 290,000 distinct CDR3 sequences, roughly 13% seen once. The sequenced material came from blood. These receptors were collected from a woman aged 40 to 55 with Graves' hyperthyroidism. Both conserved end residues are part of each CDR3. D genes are given only for firm matches. Clone size is not always given. Where it is, it says once, few, many or a class for expanded clones.

v_call: TRBV12-3/TRBV12-4; clone_size: many; j_call: TRBJ2-1; d_call: TRBD2; cdr3_nt: TGTGCCAGCAGTTTAGGACGGCTAGCGGGGGGTGAGCAGTTCTTC; cdr3_aa: CASSLGRLAGGEQFF
v_call: TRBV12-5; clone_size: many; j_call: TRBJ2-7; d_call: .; cdr3_nt: TGTGCTAGTGGTTTAACCAGGGGGGGGCCCTACGAGCAGTACTTC; cdr3_aa: CASGLTRGGPYEQYF
v_call: TRBV3-1; clone_size: many; j_call: TRBJ2-3; d_call: .; cdr3_nt: TGTGCCAGCAGCCACTCTAGCGGCACAGATACGCAGTATTTT; cdr3_aa: CASSHSSGTDTQYF
v_call: TRBV28; clone_size: few; j_call: TRBJ2-1; d_call: TRBD1; cdr3_nt: TGTGCCAGCACCAGGGTGGGACAGGCTGACCTGGAGCAGTTCTTC; cdr3_aa: CASTRVGQADLEQFF
v_call: TRBV10-3; clone_size: many; j_call: TRBJ1-5; d_call: .; cdr3_nt: TGTGCCATCGGGGGTTCTAATCAGCCCCAGCATTTT; cdr3_aa: CAIGGSNQPQHF
v_call: TRBV28; clone_size: many; j_call: TRBJ2-2; d_call: .; cdr3_nt: TGTGCCAGCAGTCCGGCGAACACCGGGGAGCTGTTTTTT; cdr3_aa: CASSPANTGELFF
v_call: TRBV6-1; clone_size: many; j_call: TRBJ1-5; d_call: .; cdr3_nt: TGTGCCAGCGGTGGGGGAGGACAGCCCCAGCATTTT; cdr3_aa: CASGGGGQPQHF
v_call: TRBV24-1; clone_size: many; j_call: TRBJ2-3; d_call: .; cdr3_nt: TGTGCCACCAGTGACCCTATAGATACGCAGTATTTT; cdr3_aa: CATSDPIDTQYF
v_call: TRBV20-1; clone_size: .; j_call: TRBJ1-1; d_call: .; cdr3_nt: TGCAGTGCTACGGAGGGGGTCGACACTGAAGCTTTCTTT; cdr3_aa: CSATEGVDTEAFF
v_call: TRBV5-1; clone_size: many; j_call: TRBJ2-3; d_call: TRBD2; cdr3_nt: TGCGCCAGCAGCCCCTGGACTAGCGGGGGTGTAGATACGCAGTATTTT; cdr3_aa: CASSPWTSGGVDTQYF
v_call: TRBV10-2; clone_size: many; j_call: TRBJ1-2; d_call: .; cdr3_nt: TGCGCCAGCAGTGAGTCGATGGCTAGGCGTGGCTCTGGCTACACCTTC; cdr3_aa: CASSESMARRGSGYTF
v_call: TRBV12-3/TRBV12-4; clone_size: few; j_call: TRBJ1-2; d_call: TRBD1; cdr3_nt: TGTGCCAGCAGCAGGGGACAGATTTATGGCTACACCTTC; cdr3_aa: CASSRGQIYGYTF
v_call: TRBV7-2; clone_size: many; j_call: TRBJ1-4; d_call: .; cdr3_nt: TGTGCCAGCAGCCCCGACAGGCTAAATGAAAAACTGTTTTTT; cdr3_aa: CASSPDRLNEKLFF
v_call: TRBV7-9; clone_size: .; j_call: TRBJ2-2; d_call: .; cdr3_nt: TGTGCCAGCAGCTTGACCCGACCCGAAACTGGCGGGGAGCTGTTTTTT; cdr3_aa: CASSLTRPETGGELFF
v_call: TRBV5-1; clone_size: many; j_call: TRBJ2-2; d_call: .; cdr3_nt: TGCGCCAGCAGCTTGAGGGTGAACACCGGGGAGCTGTTTTTT; cdr3_aa: CASSLRVNTGELFF
v_call: TRBV5-1; clone_size: .; j_call: TRBJ1-1; d_call: .; cdr3_nt: TGCGCCAGCAGCGCCGCCCCATCAGGGACCACTGAAGCTTTCTTT; cdr3_aa: CASSAAPSGTTEAFF
v_call: TRBV24-1; clone_size: .; j_call: TRBJ1-3; d_call: .; cdr3_nt: TGTGCCACCAGTGATCCGGGGGGGGAGTCTGGAAACACCATATATTTT; cdr3_aa: CATSDPGGESGNTIYF
v_call: TRBV29-1; clone_size: .; j_call: TRBJ2-3; d_call: .; cdr3_nt: TGCAGTGTTCGGAGGGCGGGAACTAGCACAGATACGCAGTATTTT; cdr3_aa: CSVRRAGTSTDTQYF
v_call: TRBV7-8; clone_size: many; j_call: TRBJ2-7; d_call: TRBD2; cdr3_nt: TGTGCCAGCAGGTCAGCGGGATCCTACGAGCAGTACTTC; cdr3_aa: CASRSAGSYEQYF
v_call: TRBV11-1; clone_size: few; j_call: TRBJ1-3; d_call: .; cdr3_nt: TGTGCCAGCAGCTTTGGGGGTATCTCTGGAAACACCATATATTTT; cdr3_aa: CASSFGGISGNTIYF
v_call: TRBV7-9; clone_size: few; j_call: TRBJ1-4; d_call: .; cdr3_nt: TGTGCCAGCAGCTTTAAAGGTTCTGATGAAAAACTGTTTTTT; cdr3_aa: CASSFKGSDEKLFF
v_call: TRBV20-1; clone_size: .; j_call: TRBJ2-5; d_call: .; cdr3_nt: TGCAGTGCTAGAGGGGGTAGCGAGACGACCCAGTACTTC; cdr3_aa: CSARGGSETTQYF
v_call: TRBV20-1; clone_size: few; j_call: TRBJ1-2; d_call: .; cdr3_nt: TGCAGTGCTAGAAGACCGCGGGTGGGCTATGGCTACACCTTC; cdr3_aa: CSARRPRVGYGYTF
v_call: TRBV27; clone_size: many; j_call: TRBJ1-3; d_call: TRBD1; cdr3_nt: TGTGCCAGCAGTTTGGGACAGGGGACTGGAAACACCATATATTTT; cdr3_aa: CASSLGQGTGNTIYF
v_call: TRBV27; clone_size: medium-sized; j_call: TRBJ2-2; d_call: TRBD2; cdr3_nt: TGTGCCAGCAACCTCCTAGCGGGTGCGAACACCGGGGAGCTGTTTTTT; cdr3_aa: CASNLLAGANTGELFF
v_call: TRBV6-1; clone_size: few; j_call: TRBJ2-1; d_call: .; cdr3_nt: TGTGCCAGCAGTATGGAGTGGCCGGAGTATGAGCAGTTCTTC; cdr3_aa: CASSMEWPEYEQFF
v_call: TRBV7-2; clone_size: many; j_call: TRBJ2-5; d_call: TRBD2; cdr3_nt: TGTGCCAGCAGTCTCACTAGCGGGAGTGGACGGGAGACCCAGTACTTC; cdr3_aa: CASSLTSGSGRETQYF
v_call: TRBV6-1; clone_size: many; j_call: TRBJ2-3; d_call: .; cdr3_nt: TGTGCCAGCAGTTATCAGGGAGGCCCGCGAAAAATCACAGATACGCAGTATTTT; cdr3_aa: CASSYQGGPRKITDTQYF
v_call: TRBV5-6; clone_size: .; j_call: TRBJ2-7; d_call: .; cdr3_nt: TGTGCCAGCAGCTTCTGGGGAACCTACGAGCAGTACTTC; cdr3_aa: CASSFWGTYEQYF
v_call: TRBV29-1; clone_size: many; j_call: TRBJ1-1; d_call: .; cdr3_nt: TGCAGCGCTGAGAGAGCTATGAACACTGAAGCTTTCTTT; cdr3_aa: CSAERAMNTEAFF
v_call: TRBV10-1; clone_size: .; j_call: TRBJ2-3; d_call: .; cdr3_nt: TGCGCCAGCAGTGATGCAGCGGGCGGAGGCACAGATACGCAGTATTTT; cdr3_aa: CASSDAAGGGTDTQYF
v_call: TRBV20-1; clone_size: many; j_call: TRBJ2-5; d_call: .; cdr3_nt: TGCAGTGCGGGGGAGTTTAACCAAGAGACCCAGTACTTC; cdr3_aa: CSAGEFNQETQYF
v_call: TRBV6-1; clone_size: many; j_call: TRBJ2-1; d_call: .; cdr3_nt: TGTGCCAGCAGTCTAACTAGACACAATGAGCAGTTCTTC; cdr3_aa: CASSLTRHNEQFF
v_call: TRBV24-1; clone_size: .; j_call: TRBJ2-3; d_call: TRBD2; cdr3_nt: TGTGCCACCAGTGTGGTAGCGGGAGTGACAGATACGCAGTATTTT; cdr3_aa: CATSVVAGVTDTQYF
v_call: TRBV7-9; clone_size: .; j_call: TRBJ1-1; d_call: .; cdr3_nt: TGTGCCAGCAGCACGGACTTCCCCACTGAAGCTTTCTTT; cdr3_aa: CASSTDFPTEAFF
v_call: TRBV29-1; clone_size: few; j_call: TRBJ1-2; d_call: .; cdr3_nt: TGCAGCGTTGAAAGTCCATCCTATGGCTACACCTTC; cdr3_aa: CSVESPSYGYTF
v_call: TRBV5-1; clone_size: few; j_call: TRBJ2-1; d_call: .; cdr3_nt: TGCGCCAGCAGCTTTGGATTTCGCTCCTACAATGGGCAGTTCTTC; cdr3_aa: CASSFGFRSYNGQFF
v_call: TRBV4-2; clone_size: many; j_call: TRBJ2-1; d_call: .; cdr3_nt: TGTGCCAGCAGCCAAGATATAGGCACGCAGGGTGTGTGGCAGTTCTTC; cdr3_aa: CASSQDIGTQGVWQFF
v_call: TRBV27; clone_size: many; j_call: TRBJ1-5; d_call: .; cdr3_nt: TGTGCCATCTCGGCGGGGACTCAACAGCCCCAGCATTTT; cdr3_aa: CAISAGTQQPQHF
v_call: TRBV12-3/TRBV12-4; clone_size: .; j_call: TRBJ1-1; d_call: .; cdr3_nt: TGTGCCAGCAGTCTCAGGGGTTTTGAAGCTTTCTTT; cdr3_aa: CASSLRGFEAFF
v_call: TRBV30; clone_size: .; j_call: TRBJ2-7; d_call: .; cdr3_nt: TGTGCCTGGAGTGGGCAGTCCGCCCAGAGATCCTACGAGCAGTACTTC; cdr3_aa: CAWSGQSAQRSYEQYF
v_call: TRBV13; clone_size: few; j_call: TRBJ2-2; d_call: .; cdr3_nt: TGTGCCAGCAGCTCTACACTCCAGGAGGCCGGGGAGCTGTTTTTT; cdr3_aa: CASSSTLQEAGELFF
v_call: TRBV5-1; clone_size: many; j_call: TRBJ2-3; d_call: .; cdr3_nt: TGCGCCAGCAGCTTGTTATCGGTTCGTGTTGATACGCAGTATTTT; cdr3_aa: CASSLLSVRVDTQYF
v_call: TRBV19; clone_size: few; j_call: TRBJ2-7; d_call: .; cdr3_nt: TGTGCCAGTAGTATCGGAGGGACACTTAGCTCCTACGAGCAGTACTTC; cdr3_aa: CASSIGGTLSSYEQYF
v_call: TRBV14; clone_size: .; j_call: TRBJ2-1; d_call: .; cdr3_nt: TGTGCCAGCAGCTCTTCCAAGATGGGACCCTACCCCTACAATGAGCAGTTCTTC; cdr3_aa: CASSSSKMGPYPYNEQFF
v_call: TRBV15; clone_size: many; j_call: TRBJ1-4; d_call: TRBD1; cdr3_nt: TGTGCCACCAGGGTCGGCAGGGGGATTAATGAAAAACTGTTTTTT; cdr3_aa: CATRVGRGINEKLFF
v_call: TRBV20-1; clone_size: many; j_call: TRBJ1-2; d_call: .; cdr3_nt: TGCAGTGCCGTCGGTTTGGGGGAGTATGGCTACACCTTC; cdr3_aa: CSAVGLGEYGYTF
v_call: TRBV7-2; clone_size: many; j_call: TRBJ2-7; d_call: .; cdr3_nt: TGTGCCAGCAGCTTAGGTGGGATCGGGCGCGGATGGGAGCAGTACTTC; cdr3_aa: CASSLGGIGRGWEQYF
v_call: TRBV12-3/TRBV12-4; clone_size: many; j_call: TRBJ2-7; d_call: .; cdr3_nt: TGTGCCAGCGCACTTGAGGGCGGCCCCTACGAGCAGTACTTC; cdr3_aa: CASALEGGPYEQYF
v_call: TRBV7-8; clone_size: many; j_call: TRBJ1-4; d_call: .; cdr3_nt: TGTGCCAGCAGCTTTCGCAACATCCTAAATGAAAAACTGTTTTTT; cdr3_aa: CASSFRNILNEKLFF
v_call: TRBV27; clone_size: many; j_call: TRBJ1-6; d_call: .; cdr3_nt: TGTGCCAGCAGTTTAAAGTCTAGTCGGTCACCCCTCCACTTT; cdr3_aa: CASSLKSSRSPLHF
v_call: TRBV3-1; clone_size: few; j_call: TRBJ1-6; d_call: .; cdr3_nt: TGTGCCAGCAGCCCTCCGGGACCGAAAAATTCACCCCTCCACTTT; cdr3_aa: CASSPPGPKNSPLHF
v_call: TRBV9; clone_size: .; j_call: TRBJ2-1; d_call: TRBD2; cdr3_nt: TGTGCCAGCAGCGTAGTTACTAGCGGAGGGAATGAGCAGTTCTTC; cdr3_aa: CASSVVTSGGNEQFF